This T cell receptor beta chain was sequenced during a study of OX40 agonist ivuxolimab in advanced cancers. Study-level points and caveats: Averaged across samples, CD8+ T cells carried more expanded clones than CD4+ did. At doses 0.1 to 3.0 mg/kg, CD4+ and CD8+ clones expanded. Those patients achieving a partial response at 0.1-3.0 mg/kg showed among the lowest clonal expansion.

The CDR3 has 17 amino acids. Germline-derived CDR1 and CDR2 are SGHNT and YYREEE (reference sequence). The ends lost 4 bases at V and 8 bases at J; junction bases unmatched: 17. This clone is medium-sized by share. Its specificity is not known. Libraries were prepared by immunoSEQ multiplex PCR; TCRdb keeps only in-frame clonotypes and omits some of them. Of about 20,000 clones listed, approximately 82% are singletons. The rearrangement joins TRBV5-4 to TRBJ1-4; 7 nucleotides align to TRBD1. The receptor was isolated from an adult with an advanced solid tumor such as melanoma, head and neck, liver or kidney cancer. Source: CD4+ or CD8+ T cells sorted from blood, taken in a trial of the OX40 agonist ivuxolimab. CDR3 nucleotides: TGTGCCAGCAGCCGGACAGGCCTCGGTGGCGAGGAGGAAAAACTGTTTTTT. This codes for CASSRTGLGGEEEKLFF.